This T cell receptor (beta chain) was retrieved from a study of CD8+ T cells in alopecia areata. Notes on this clone: Its antigen is not identified.

Treatment meaning: oral pan-JAK inhibitor, 5-10 mg twice daily. From alopecia areata patients, lesional scalp punch biopsies and peripheral blood were collected. Overall study results and limits: Greater clonality was observed in lesional scalp samples, especially alopecia totalis/universalis, versus normal scalp.

Looked up from germline, CDR1 is SNHLY and CDR2 is FYNNEI. The CDR3 is 16 residues long. Trimming stripped 6 bases from V and 0 bases from J, with 15 bases between. RNA extraction and reverse transcription yielded cDNA as sequencing template. The table came from immunoSEQ multiplex PCR; TCRdb's copy has only in-frame clones and leaves some out. Among hundreds of thousands of clones, roughly two fifths were seen once, and the ten largest hold around 0.48%. This clonotype originated in a human donor with alopecia areata. V gene TRBV2 combines with J gene TRBJ1-3; D is possibly TRBD1 (6 bases). The material was CD4+ T cells sorted from blood, obtained between weeks 30 and 35, from a patient treated with tofacitinib. For the CDR3, the DNA is TGTGCCAGCAGCCGCAGGGGCTCAAGCTCTGGAAACACCATATATTTT. It translates to CASSRRGSSSGNTIYF.